The source of this TCR beta chain is a study of T cells in Graves' hyperthyroidism and ophthalmopathy. Study results and limitations: In blood, most of the thyroid clonotypes expanded above 0.001 were also present.

Graves' hyperthyroidism was deemed stable given no ophthalmopathy progression within 18 months. Lactation, pregnancy, other autoimmune disease or uncontrolled infection excluded patients. The CDR3 has 14 residues. Germline CDR1 reads MNHEY; CDR2 reads SMNVEV (reference sequence). The ends lost 1 base at V and 5 bases at J; junction bases unmatched: 1. The CDR3 regions of TCR beta were amplified from RNA transcripts. HTBI primers were used for first-round RT-PCR of the TCR CDR3. One entry per CDR3 protein results from TCRdb running MiXCR on the multiplex PCR reads. In the table there are a few hundred thousand distinct CDR3 sequences, approximately 14% of which are singletons. This clonotype has a handful of counts. What it recognizes is unknown.

Sequences were obtained from blood. The sequence came from a woman aged 30 to 39 with Graves' hyperthyroidism. The rearrangement uses TRBV27 and TRBJ2-3; 9 bases are a match to TRBD2. CDR3 nucleotides: TGTGCCAGCAGTTTATATAGCGGGAGAGATACGCAGTATTTT. Its protein is CASSLYSGRDTQYF.